This note documents a single T cell receptor (beta chain) sequence. In the authors' methods: The assay estimated nucleated cells by amplifying reference gene primers. This table comes from immunoSEQ multiplex PCR, and its TCRdb copy is limited to in-frame clones, with some not included. V and J calls and clone size come straight from that table; D and trimming were deduced from the DNA. Of 270,000 or so clones in the sample, about 89% were seen once. CDR3 size: 13 residues. Germline V gene sequence: CDR1 LGHDT, CDR2 YNNKEL (reference sequence). V was cut by 5 bases and J by 5 bases, with 10 bases left in between. The sample originates from a study of blood T cell repertoires in COVID-19. Study-wide background: Sources were T cells, B-cell-depleted T cells, or PBMCs; the material itself was cDNA or gDNA.

The TCR was taken from a man aged 40-50 years with acute or convalescent COVID-19. V and J are TRBV3-1 (or the pseudogene TRBV3-2) and TRBJ2-4; a possible D gene is TRBD2 (6 bases). The sample comprised peripheral blood. The CDR3 DNA follows: TGTGCCAGCAGCTCCTGGGGGGAAAACATTCAGTACTTC. Translation: CASSSWGENIQYF.